The clone carrying this T cell receptor beta chain was picked up a small number of times. The antigen is undetermined. This record comes from a study of T cell responses to AZD1222 COVID-19 vaccine. Findings and caveats of the study: Per reports, nearly half of all spike-specific TCRs target regions that are unmutated in variants.

Assay: immunoSEQ multiplex PCR; the TCRdb copy retains only in-frame clones and omits some. The sample shows 100,000 or so clones, 87% of them seen only once. The sample was peripheral blood, taken on day 0 of AZD1222 vaccination. The TCR was taken from an adult in good health.

CDR3 nucleotides: TGTGCCAGTACTAGGGGGGGAATGAACACTGAAGCTTTCTTT. It translates to CASTRGGMNTEAFF. This chain links TRBV19 with TRBJ1-1; D is possibly TRBD1 (6 bases). Trimming took off 7 bases at V and 0 bases at J, with 12 bases between the two ends. The CDR3 is made up of 14 amino acids. The germline V gene has CDR1 LNHDA and CDR2 SQIVND (reference sequence).